The next 11 T cell receptor beta chains were all read from a single sample in a study of T cells in AML relapse after transplant. Instead of multiplex PCR, a modified RACE PCR amplified TCR alpha and beta from RNA. Using its own MiXCR run on the PCR reads, TCRdb lists one record per CDR3 protein. The table has around 130 distinct CDR3 sequences, 25% to 30% seen once; the top ten hold 28%. The sequenced sample was bone marrow. These receptors all come from a human donor in good health.

The chain has TRBV20-1 and TRBJ2-7; TRBD2 agrees at 10 bases. The CDR3 runs to 15 residues. The V gene end was trimmed by 1 base and the J gene end by 6 bases; junction bases not matched to a gene: 9. Germline CDR1 reads DFQATT; CDR2 reads SNEGSKA (reference sequence). Here the CDR3 DNA reads TGCAGTGCTAGAGGGGCTAGCGGGAGAGATGGCGAGCAGTACTTC. Amino acid sequence: CSARGASGRDGEQYF.

By share, this clonotype counts as hyperexpanded. The V call is TRBV20-1, the J call TRBJ1-4, with D maybe TRBD1 (5 bases). The CDR3 covers 14 residues. Germline V lookup: CDR1 DFQATT, CDR2 SNEGSKA (reference sequence). Trimming shortened V by 1 base and J by 7 bases, and 13 bases separated the two germline ends. The CDR3 protein is CSARARQFREKLFF. The CDR3 DNA is TGCAGTGCTAGAGCTCGACAGTTTCGTGAAAAACTGTTTTTT.

In its sample, this clonotype is large (0.1 to 1%). V is TRBV5-1 and J is TRBJ2-5, with 10 bases matching TRBD2. The CDR3 sequence is 15 residues long. V lost 4 bases, J lost 4 bases, and 7 bases stayed unmatched. CDR1 and CDR2 from the germline V gene are SGHRS and YFSETQ. DNA for the CDR3: TGCGCCAGCAGCGCGGGGACTAGCGACGGAGAGACCCAGTACTTC. Its protein product is CASSAGTSDGETQYF.

This clonotype is labeled as hyperexpanded. The rearrangement links TRBV7-3 to TRBJ2-7; D assignment may be TRBD1 or TRBD2 (6 bases each). V lost 5 bases to trimming and J lost 0 bases, with 11 bases between them. The CDR3 spans 14 residues. The germline gives CDR1 SGHTA, CDR2 FQGTGA. CDR3 bases: TGTGCCAGCAGCCCACCGGGGGCCTCCTACGAGCAGTACTTC. Translated: CASSPPGASYEQYF.

By share, this clonotype ranks as hyperexpanded. This chain uses TRBV9 with TRBJ1-5; D perhaps matches TRBD1 (5 bases). In germline, CDR1 is SGDLS, CDR2 YYNGEE. CDR3 size: 14 residues. Deletions cut 0 bases from V and 7 bases from J, with 11 bases between. The CDR3 DNA reads as TGTGCCAGCAGCGTAGGTGGGGCCACCCAGCCCCAGCATTTT. This gives the protein CASSVGGATQPQHF.

The chain is built from TRBV7-8 and TRBJ1-5; 7 nucleotides line up with TRBD1. J was trimmed by 7 bases and V by 3 bases; bases with no gene match: 18. CDR1 SGHVS and CDR2 FQNEAQ come from the germline V gene. This CDR3 contains 18 residues. CDR3 sequence reads: CASSFVRMGTVGKQPQHF. The CDR3 bases are TGTGCCAGCAGCTTCGTCCGAATGGGGACAGTAGGTAAACAGCCCCAGCATTTT.

Within the sample, this clonotype is large. The chain has TRBV3-1 and TRBJ2-7, with TRBD1 identical over 12 bases. This CDR3 has 16 amino acids. The germline CDR1 and CDR2 sequences are LGHDT and YNNKEL (reference sequence). The J segment lost 6 bases and the V segment lost 4 bases, leaving 10 bases of the junction unmatched. CDR3 in amino acids: CASSLSAGQGAFEQYF. CDR3 coding DNA: TGTGCCAGCAGCCTAAGCGCGGGACAGGGGGCTTTCGAGCAGTACTTC.

This clonotype was observed once. This chain uses TRBV7-3 with TRBJ2-5; TRBD1 or TRBD2 may be the D gene (5 bases each). V lost 5 bases to trimming and J lost 7 bases, with 17 bases between them. The CDR3 extends over 14 amino acids. Germline values: CDR1 SGHTA, CDR2 FQGTGA. The CDR3 here is CASSVGTPLRTQYF. The CDR3 DNA reads as TGTGCCAGCAGCGTAGGGACGCCTCTTCGGACCCAGTACTTC.

The DNA for the CDR3 is TGTGCCATCACCGAGGGACTAGCGGCCTACGAGCAGTACTTC. Residues: CAITEGLAAYEQYF. This chain links TRBV10-3 with TRBJ2-7, with 11 nucleotides matching TRBD2. This CDR3 spans 14 amino acids. V shed 7 bases, J shed 2 bases, and the junction held 4 bases outside the gene matches. Germline values: CDR1 ENHRY, CDR2 SYGVKD.

V gene TRBV7-2 combines with J gene TRBJ2-7; TRBD2 aligns across 12 bases. The CDR3 contains 15 residues. Trimming at V came to 1 base and at J to 4 bases, leaving 2 bases not matched to a gene. The germline CDR1 and CDR2 sequences are SGHTA and FQGNSA. Here the CDR3 reads CASSLGTSGIYEQYF. CDR3 in DNA: TGTGCCAGCAGCTTAGGGACTAGCGGGATTTACGAGCAGTACTTC.

This clonotype qualifies as hyperexpanded (1% or more). J is TRBJ2-7 and V is TRBV10-3, with D uncertain. The CDR3 sequence is 11 residues long. V lost 10 bases, J lost 5 bases, and 12 bases lay in between. Germline assignment: CDR1 ENHRY and CDR2 SYGVKD. The CDR3 DNA reads as TGTGCCACCTCCCTTGGTAACGAGCAGTACTTC. Translated, it gives CATSLGNEQYF.